What follows are 26 T cell receptor beta chains derived from one specimen sequenced in a study of blood T cell repertoires in COVID-19. Profiled with immunoSEQ multiplex PCR; TCRdb holds only in-frame clones, not every one. The sample consists of roughly 260,000 clones, under 90% of them appearing once. The sequencing sample was made of peripheral blood. The receptors derive from a woman younger than 30 with acute or convalescent COVID-19.

CDR3 residues: CATSDLRGGDEQFF. In DNA, the CDR3 is TGTGCCACCAGTGATTTAAGGGGGGGGGATGAGCAGTTCTTC. The V and J genes are TRBV24-1 and TRBJ2-1, with D perhaps matching TRBD2 (7 bases). Germline CDR1 and CDR2: KGHDR and SFDVKD. Trimming pared 1 base from V and 8 bases from J, leaving 11 bases between. This CDR3 region has 14 residues.

In regard to this clone: Other DNA sequences in the sample encode the same CDR3. CDR3 amino acids: CASSLGGSPLHF. The CDR3 DNA reads as TGTGCCAGCAGTTTAGGAGGTTCACCCCTCCACTTT. The chain combines TRBV12-3 or TRBV12-4 with TRBJ1-6; D gene unclear. Deletions cut 1 base from V and 9 bases from J, with 4 bases between. This CDR3 spans 12 amino acids.

J is TRBJ2-2 and V is TRBV7-6, with D perhaps matching TRBD2 (5 bases). This CDR3 region has 17 residues. V lost 6 bases and J 3 bases, leaving 20 bases between the germline ends. Germline CDR1 SGHVS, CDR2 FNYEAQ. The CDR3 reads CASSQERVGHHTGELFF. The CDR3 DNA follows: TGTGCCAGCAGTCAAGAGAGGGTCGGCCACCACACCGGGGAGCTGTTTTTT. Variable domain in full (rest from reference TRBV7-6 and TRBJ2-2): GAGVSQSPRYKVTKRGQDVALRCDPISGHVSLYWYRQALGQGPEFLTYFNYEAQQDKSGLPNDRFSAERPEGSISTLTIQRTEQRDSAMYRCASSQERVGHHTGELFFGEGSRLTVL.

This chain joins TRBV7-9 and TRBJ1-1, with 7 nucleotides matching TRBD1. Trimming took 2 bases from V and 6 from J; bases not matched to a gene: 3. Germline lookup yields CDR1 SEHNR and CDR2 FQNEAQ (reference sequence). The CDR3 consists of 13 residues. CDR3 bases: TGTGCCAGCAGCTTAATAGGGACAGCTGAAGCTTTCTTT. This translates into CASSLIGTAEAFF.

This rearrangement joins TRBV19 to TRBJ1-2; the D gene is possibly TRBD1 (5 bases). V was clipped by 3 bases and J by 0 bases, with 11 bases between them. The CDR3 has 15 amino acids. Germline CDR1 is LNHDA and CDR2 is SQIVND (reference sequence). The CDR3 spells CASSMARQTNYGYTF. CDR3 coding DNA: TGTGCCAGTAGTATGGCCCGACAGACTAACTATGGCTACACCTTC.

The chain carries TRBV6-5 and TRBJ2-7; the match to TRBD1 covers 7 bases. Germline assignment: CDR1 MNHEY and CDR2 SVGAGI. The CDR3 has 13 residues. The trim removed 10 bases at V and 3 bases at J, leaving 9 bases unmatched. As DNA, the CDR3 is TGTGCCACCCAGGACAGGACAAGCTACGAGCAGTACTTC. Protein: CATQDRTSYEQYF.

This clone showed up just a few times. The chain employs TRBV29-1 and TRBJ2-7; 7 positions match TRBD1. CDR1 and CDR2 (germline): SQVTM, ANQGSEA. Germline trimming cut 5 bases from V and 3 bases from J; bases unmatched to any gene: 10. The CDR3 is 14 amino acids. CDR3 coding DNA: TGCAGCGTTAAAGGGGACAGCCTAATCTACGAGCAGTACTTC. Translating gives CSVKGDSLIYEQYF.

This clone has a count of ten or more. V is TRBV2 and J is TRBJ1-4, with 8 bases that match TRBD1. The CDR3 contains 12 residues. Germline V gene sequence: CDR1 SNHLY, CDR2 FYNNEI. Losses at the gene ends were 11 bases for V and 10 bases for J; bases not matched to a gene: 9. CDR3 sequence: CAGTGGKGKLFF. CDR3 DNA sequence: TGTGCCGGAACAGGGGGGAAGGGAAAACTGTTTTTT.

In its sample, this clone was seen once. The chain combines TRBV3-1 (or the pseudogene TRBV3-2) with TRBJ1-2, with 7 positions matching TRBD1. V lost 1 base, J lost 5 bases, and 10 bases stayed unmatched. CDR1 LGHDT and CDR2 YNNKEL come from the germline V gene (reference sequence). CDR3 size: 16 residues. This chain's CDR3 is CASSQVGRDRAYGYTF. CDR3 in DNA: TGTGCCAGCAGCCAAGTAGGTAGGGACAGAGCTTATGGCTACACCTTC.

The chain has TRBV6-2 or TRBV6-3 and TRBJ2-1; 9 bases are a match to TRBD2. V was pared by 4 bases and J by 4 bases, with 2 bases of the junction left unmatched. The germline V gene has CDR1 MNHEY and CDR2 SVGEGT. The CDR3 contains 14 residues. The CDR3 sequence is CASSFSGSYNEQFF. The CDR3 region has the DNA TGTGCCAGCAGTTTTAGCGGGAGTTACAATGAGCAGTTCTTC.

The CDR3 loop is CASSPRGISEAFF. CDR3 DNA sequence: TGTGCCAGCAGTCCCAGGGGGATCTCTGAAGCTTTCTTT. The chain carries TRBV6-5 and TRBJ1-1; 7 bases are a match to TRBD1. The CDR3 has 13 amino acids. CDR1 is MNHEY, CDR2 SVGAGI, per germline. J lost 6 bases, V lost 5 bases, and 6 bases had no gene match.

The chain combines TRBV29-1 with TRBJ2-7, with D possibly TRBD1 on 6 matching bases. The CDR3 loop spans 13 amino acids. The germline V gene encodes CDR1 SQVTM and CDR2 ANQGSEA. Trimming stripped 6 bases from V and 5 bases from J, with 17 bases between. CDR3 sequence reads: CSVTRGQLDEQYF. CDR3 bases: TGCAGCGTGACCCGGGGACAATTGGACGAGCAGTACTTC.

V gene TRBV25-1 combines with J gene TRBJ2-5; 7 bases align to TRBD1. This CDR3 has 13 amino acids. V lost 7 bases and J lost 4; bases outside the gene matches: 6. CDR1 is MGHDK, CDR2 SYGVNS, per germline. This CDR3 reads CASTLGQRETQYF. The DNA of the CDR3 is TGTGCCAGCACCCTGGGACAGAGAGAGACCCAGTACTTC.

This sequence joins TRBV28 and TRBJ2-2; 9 bases map to TRBD1. Germline V lookup: CDR1 MDHEN, CDR2 SYDVKM. The J segment lost 5 bases and the V segment lost 5 bases, leaving 3 bases of the junction unmatched. This CDR3 has 14 residues. CDR3 sequence (DNA): TGTGCCAGCAGTACGGGACAGGGAACCGGGGAGCTGTTTTTT. Translating gives CASSTGQGTGELFF.

The genes are TRBV5-6 and TRBJ1-3; no reliable D call. The CDR3 is made up of 16 amino acids. The V gene's germline CDR1 is SGHDT and CDR2 YYEEEE. V lost 3 bases and J lost 0, with 13 bases in between. The CDR3 nucleotides read TGTGCCAGCAGCTCGGGTCTGGTTTTCTCTGGAAACACCATATATTTT. Residues: CASSSGLVFSGNTIYF.

V and J are TRBV28 and TRBJ1-4; D call uncertain. This CDR3 has 13 amino acids. Germline CDR1 and CDR2: MDHEN and SYDVKM. V was trimmed by 2 bases and J by 8 bases, leaving 9 bases between them. The CDR3, as DNA: TGTGCCAGCAGTTTAGAGCTGGAGGAAAAACTGTTTTTT. It codes for CASSLELEEKLFF.

The rearrangement joins TRBV27 to TRBJ2-7; D is perhaps TRBD2 (7 bases). Between the trimmed V and J ends, which lost 5 bases and 5 bases, there was a span of 19 bases. Germline V gene lookup returns CDR1 MNHEY and CDR2 SMNVEV (reference sequence). The length of the CDR3 is 15 residues. The CDR3, as DNA: TGTGCCAGCAGTAGGGGGAGGCGGGAGCCTCACGAGCAGTACTTC. Translation gives CASSRGRREPHEQYF.

This rearrangement joins TRBV7-9 to TRBJ1-1; D possibly corresponds to TRBD1 (6 bases). V was pared by 2 bases and J by 4 bases, with 8 bases between. The CDR3 extends over 13 amino acids. Germline values: CDR1 SEHNR, CDR2 FQNEAQ (reference sequence). The CDR3 loop reads CASSLTQGTEAFF. CDR3 DNA sequence: TGTGCCAGCAGCTTAACACAGGGCACTGAAGCTTTCTTT. Filled out from reference TRBV7-9 and TRBJ1-1, the complete variable domain reads DTGVSQNPRHKITKRGQNVTFRCDPISEHNRLYWYRQTLGQGPEFLTYFQNEAQLEKSRLLSDRFSAERPKGSFSTLEIQRTEQGDSAMYLCASSLTQGTEAFFGQGTRLTVV.

The V call is TRBV5-1, the J call TRBJ2-2; D possibly corresponds to TRBD2 (6 bases). From germline, CDR1 is SGHRS and CDR2 YFSETQ. Trimming removed 1 base at V and 0 bases at J, with 10 bases between. The CDR3 has 16 amino acids. CDR3 DNA: TGCGCCAGCAGCTTGAACCGGGGGTCGAACACCGGGGAGCTGTTTTTT. This gives the protein CASSLNRGSNTGELFF.

This clone appeared a few times. This chain uses TRBV18 with TRBJ1-2, with D possibly matching TRBD1 (5 bases). With 2 bases removed from V and 1 base from J, the gap between germline ends came to 11 bases. Germline-derived CDR1 and CDR2 are KGHSH and LQKENI. The CDR3 consists of 15 residues. The CDR3 region is CASSPDSGGNYGYTF. CDR3 nucleotides: TGTGCCAGCTCACCAGACAGCGGGGGTAACTATGGCTACACCTTC. Using reference TRBV18 and TRBJ1-2 for the parts outside the CDR3, the full variable domain is NAGVMQNPRHLVRRRGQEARLRCSPMKGHSHVYWYRQLPEEGLKFMVYLQKENIIDESGMPKERFSAEFPKEGPSILRIQQVVRGDSAAYFCASSPDSGGNYGYTFGSGTRLTVV.

This rearrangement joins TRBV5-1 to TRBJ2-3; 12 bases fit TRBD2. V gave up 4 bases and J gave up 0 bases; unmatched junction bases: 6. There are 17 residues in the CDR3. Per germline, CDR1 SGHRS and CDR2 YFSETQ. The CDR3 here is CASSRTGLAGSTDTQYF. In DNA, the CDR3 is TGCGCCAGCAGCCGCACAGGACTAGCGGGAAGCACAGATACGCAGTATTTT. Full variable domain (outside the CDR3, taken from reference TRBV5-1 and TRBJ2-3): KAGVTQTPRYLIKTRGQQVTLSCSPISGHRSVSWYQQTPGQGLQFLFEYFSETQRNKGNFPGRFSGRQFSNSRSEMNVSTLELGDSALYLCASSRTGLAGSTDTQYFGPGTRLTVL.

The table lists this clone with a few counts. The CDR3 DNA reads as TGCGCCAGCAGCCAAGCCTACGGGACAGGGGCTAATGAGCAGTTCTTC. Its protein is CASSQAYGTGANEQFF. The chain has TRBV4-3 and TRBJ2-1; 10 bases fit TRBD1. V was clipped by 1 base and J by 7 bases; unmatched bases: 7. The germline V gene has CDR1 LGHNA and CDR2 YSLEER. The CDR3 spans 16 residues.

This clone was detected only once. The chain uses TRBV20-1 and TRBJ2-2, with 10 bases lining up with TRBD2. CDR3 length: 15 amino acids. Germline loops: CDR1 DFQATT, CDR2 SNEGSKA (reference sequence). The J segment lost 6 bases and the V segment lost 3 bases, leaving 7 bases of the junction unmatched. CDR3 sequence: CSASSSGRAAGELFF. CDR3 nucleotides: TGCAGTGCTAGTTCTAGCGGGAGAGCCGCCGGGGAGCTGTTTTTT.

This clone was recorded only once. The gene calls are TRBV28 and TRBJ1-4; 9 bases line up with TRBD1. Germline lookup yields CDR1 MDHEN and CDR2 SYDVKM. The V segment lost 5 bases and the J segment 5 bases; nucleotides outside the gene matches: 9. The CDR3 has 16 amino acids. DNA of the CDR3: TGTGCCAGCAGTCCCGAGCCCGGGACAGGGAATGAAAAACTGTTTTTT. Its translation is CASSPEPGTGNEKLFF.

The V gene is TRBV4-3, the J gene TRBJ1-1; D might be TRBD1 (5 bases). The CDR3 runs to 14 residues. With 5 bases removed from V and 3 bases from J, the gap between germline ends came to 13 bases. Germline V gives CDR1 LGHNA, CDR2 YSLEER. The CDR3 bases are TGCGCCAGCAGCGCAGGGATTGGGGACACTGAAGCTTTCTTT. This gives the protein CASSAGIGDTEAFF.

The chain uses TRBV11-2 and TRBJ2-7; D is unclear. The CDR3 runs 15 residues. Trimming pared 1 base from V and 3 bases from J, leaving 13 bases between. In germline, CDR1 is SGHAT, CDR2 FQNNGV. CDR3 coding DNA: TGTGCCAGCAGCTTAGGGTACCGAGCAAGCTACGAGCAGTACTTC. This encodes CASSLGYRASYEQYF.